This TCR beta chain was obtained from a study of shared clonotypes between healthy human individuals. Overall study: The donor group consisted of a couple of women and a few men, aged 18 to 49.

Concerning this clone itself: The target antigen is unknown.

Study-wide points: Generation probabilities of non-shared clonotypes were lower (relative to those shared by all four donors).

The CDR3 has 14 amino acids. Trimming took 7 bases from V and 0 from J, leaving 13 bases between them. Germline loops: CDR1 MDHEN, CDR2 SYDVKM. Genomic DNA from each subset was divided evenly over several immunoSEQ plates. Per the original methods: Junction-only immunoSEQ sequences carried no quality scores, so filtering differed. Generated by immunoSEQ multiplex PCR, the TCRdb table keeps only in-frame clones and is missing some. The D gene and trimming were derived from the DNA, and the V and J assignments and clone size from that table. The table shows 2 million to 2.5 million clones, with about 95% occurring only once.

The rearrangement joins TRBV28 to TRBJ2-7; no firm D call. The clonotype originates from a man younger than 35 in good health. The material sequenced was naive CD4+ T cells sorted from blood. As for subset: CD45RA+ positively selected. CDR3 coding DNA: TGTGCCAGCACCCCTCCCTGGAGCTCCTACGAGCAGTACTTC. Residues: CASTPPWSSYEQYF.